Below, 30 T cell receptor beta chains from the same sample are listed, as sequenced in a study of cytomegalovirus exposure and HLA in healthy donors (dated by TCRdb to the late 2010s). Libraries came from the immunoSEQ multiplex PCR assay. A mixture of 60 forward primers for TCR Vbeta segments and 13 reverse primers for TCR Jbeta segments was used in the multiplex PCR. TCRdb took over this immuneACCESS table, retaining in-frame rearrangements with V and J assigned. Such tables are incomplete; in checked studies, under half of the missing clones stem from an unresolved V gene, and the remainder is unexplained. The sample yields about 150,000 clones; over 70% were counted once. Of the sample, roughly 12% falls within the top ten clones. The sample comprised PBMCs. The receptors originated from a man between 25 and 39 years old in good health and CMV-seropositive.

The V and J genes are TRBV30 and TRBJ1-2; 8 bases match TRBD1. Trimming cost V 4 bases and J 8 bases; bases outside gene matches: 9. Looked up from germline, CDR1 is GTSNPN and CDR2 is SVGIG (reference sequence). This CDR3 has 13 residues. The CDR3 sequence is CAWTLDRGGGYTF. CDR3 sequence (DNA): TGTGCCTGGACCCTTGACAGGGGAGGCGGCTACACCTTC.

The CDR3 sequence: CAISESSAPEQFF. CDR3 DNA sequence: TGTGCCATCAGTGAGTCTTCAGCGCCTGAGCAGTTCTTC. V and J are TRBV10-3 and TRBJ2-1, with D hard to call. This CDR3 comprises 13 residues. The ends were cut back, 0 bases at V and 9 bases at J, with 9 bases in the middle. Germline values: CDR1 ENHRY, CDR2 SYGVKD.

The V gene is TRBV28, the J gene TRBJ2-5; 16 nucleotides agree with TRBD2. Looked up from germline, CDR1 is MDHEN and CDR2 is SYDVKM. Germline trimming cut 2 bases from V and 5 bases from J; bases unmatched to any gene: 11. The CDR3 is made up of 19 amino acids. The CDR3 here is CASSLQPGLAGGPLETQYF. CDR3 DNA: TGTGCCAGCAGTTTACAACCGGGACTAGCGGGAGGGCCCTTGGAGACCCAGTACTTC.

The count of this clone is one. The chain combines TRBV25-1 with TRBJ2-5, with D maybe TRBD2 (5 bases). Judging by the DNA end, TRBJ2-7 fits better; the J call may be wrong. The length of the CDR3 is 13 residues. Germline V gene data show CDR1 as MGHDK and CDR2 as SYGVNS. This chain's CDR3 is CASSESPGYEQYF. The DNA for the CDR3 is TGTGCCAGCAGTGAATCTCCGGGATACGAGCAGTACTTC.

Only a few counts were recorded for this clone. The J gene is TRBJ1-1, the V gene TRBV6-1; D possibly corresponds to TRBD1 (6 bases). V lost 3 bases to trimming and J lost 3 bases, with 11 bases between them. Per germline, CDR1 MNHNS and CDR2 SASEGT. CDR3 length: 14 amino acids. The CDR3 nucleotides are TGTGCCAGCAGTGATGGGGGCGCGCACACTGAAGCTTTCTTT. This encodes CASSDGGAHTEAFF.

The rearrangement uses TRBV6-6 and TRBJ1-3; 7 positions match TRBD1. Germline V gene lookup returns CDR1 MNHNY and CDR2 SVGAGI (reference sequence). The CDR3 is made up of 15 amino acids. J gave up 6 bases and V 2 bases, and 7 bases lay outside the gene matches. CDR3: CASSYDRDSTNTIYF. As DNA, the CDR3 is TGTGCCAGCAGTTACGACCGGGACAGCACAAACACCATATATTTT.

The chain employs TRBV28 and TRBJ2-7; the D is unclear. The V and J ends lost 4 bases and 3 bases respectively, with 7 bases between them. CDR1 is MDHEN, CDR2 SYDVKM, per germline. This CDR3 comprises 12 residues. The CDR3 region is CASSSVLYEQYF. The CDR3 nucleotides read TGTGCCAGCAGTTCGGTCCTCTACGAGCAGTACTTC.

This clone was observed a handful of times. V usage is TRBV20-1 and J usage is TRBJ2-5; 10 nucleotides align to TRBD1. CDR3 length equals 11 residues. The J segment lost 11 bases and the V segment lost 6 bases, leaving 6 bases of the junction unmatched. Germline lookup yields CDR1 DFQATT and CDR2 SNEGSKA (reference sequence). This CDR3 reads CSALTGGQQYF. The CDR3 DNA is TGCAGTGCGTTGACAGGGGGCCAGCAGTACTTC.

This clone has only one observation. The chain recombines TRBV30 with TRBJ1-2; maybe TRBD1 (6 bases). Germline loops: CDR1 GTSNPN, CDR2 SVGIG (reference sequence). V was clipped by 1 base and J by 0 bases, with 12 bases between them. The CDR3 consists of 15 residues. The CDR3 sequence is CAWSATGPPNYGYTF. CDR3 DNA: TGTGCCTGGAGTGCGACAGGACCGCCTAACTATGGCTACACCTTC.

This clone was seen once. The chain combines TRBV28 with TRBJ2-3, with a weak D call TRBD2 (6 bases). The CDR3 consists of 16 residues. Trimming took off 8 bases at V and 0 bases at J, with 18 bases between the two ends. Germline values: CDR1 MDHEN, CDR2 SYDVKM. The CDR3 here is CASPPVGSSSTDTQYF. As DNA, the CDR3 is TGTGCCAGCCCTCCGGTCGGGAGCTCTAGCACAGATACGCAGTATTTT.

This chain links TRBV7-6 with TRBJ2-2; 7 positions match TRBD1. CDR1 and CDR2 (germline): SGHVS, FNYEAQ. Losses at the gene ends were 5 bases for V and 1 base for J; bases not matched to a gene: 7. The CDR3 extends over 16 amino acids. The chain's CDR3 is CASSADRDRNTGELFF. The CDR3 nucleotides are TGTGCCAGCAGCGCAGACCGGGACAGGAACACCGGGGAGCTGTTTTTT.

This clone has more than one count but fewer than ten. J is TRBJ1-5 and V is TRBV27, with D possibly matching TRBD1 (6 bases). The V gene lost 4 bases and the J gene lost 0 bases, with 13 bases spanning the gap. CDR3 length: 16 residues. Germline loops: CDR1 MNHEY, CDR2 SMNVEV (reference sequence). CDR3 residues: CASSSGGIFSNQPQHF. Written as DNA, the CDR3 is TGTGCCAGCAGTTCTGGGGGCATCTTTAGCAATCAGCCCCAGCATTTT.

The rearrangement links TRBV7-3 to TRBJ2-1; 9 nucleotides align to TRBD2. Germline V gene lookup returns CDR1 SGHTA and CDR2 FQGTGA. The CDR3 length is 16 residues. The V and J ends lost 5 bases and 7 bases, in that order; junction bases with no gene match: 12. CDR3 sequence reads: CASSLQAGGPSNEQFF. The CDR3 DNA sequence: TGTGCCAGCAGCCTACAGGCGGGAGGGCCCTCGAATGAGCAGTTCTTC.

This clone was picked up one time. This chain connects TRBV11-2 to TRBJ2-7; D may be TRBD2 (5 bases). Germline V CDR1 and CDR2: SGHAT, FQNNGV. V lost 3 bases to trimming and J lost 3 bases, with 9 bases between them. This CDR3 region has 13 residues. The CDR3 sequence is CASSFSGDYEQYF. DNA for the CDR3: TGTGCCAGCAGCTTCAGCGGTGACTACGAGCAGTACTTC.

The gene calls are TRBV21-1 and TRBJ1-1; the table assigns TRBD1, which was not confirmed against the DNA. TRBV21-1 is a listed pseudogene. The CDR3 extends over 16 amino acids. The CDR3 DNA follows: TGTGCCAGCAGCAAGGATTGGACAGGGGGCCCGGGTGAAGCTTTCTTT. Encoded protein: CASSKDWTGGPGEAFF.

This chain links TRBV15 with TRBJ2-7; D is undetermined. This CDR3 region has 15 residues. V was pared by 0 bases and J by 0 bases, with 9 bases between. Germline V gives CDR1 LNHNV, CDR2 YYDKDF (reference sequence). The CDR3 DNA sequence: TGTGCCACCAGCAGAGATGGAGAGGTCTCCTACGAGCAGTACTTC. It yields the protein CATSRDGEVSYEQYF.

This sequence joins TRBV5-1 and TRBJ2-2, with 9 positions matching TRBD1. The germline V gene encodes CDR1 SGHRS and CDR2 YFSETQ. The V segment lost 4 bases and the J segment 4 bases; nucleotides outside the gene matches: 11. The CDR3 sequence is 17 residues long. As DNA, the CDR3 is TGCGCCAGCAGCCCGGGACAGGGTCTGCTCCGCACCGGGGAGCTGTTTTTT. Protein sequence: CASSPGQGLLRTGELFF.

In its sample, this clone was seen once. Here the CDR3 DNA reads TGCGCCAGCAGCTTTACAGGGGGCACCCCCTACGCGCAGTACTTC. This codes for CASSFTGGTPYAQYF. This chain joins TRBV5-1 and TRBJ2-5; 9 nucleotides align to TRBD1. CDR3 size: 15 residues. CDR1 and CDR2 from the germline V gene are SGHRS and YFSETQ. V was pared by 2 bases and J by 11 bases, with 13 bases of the junction left unmatched.

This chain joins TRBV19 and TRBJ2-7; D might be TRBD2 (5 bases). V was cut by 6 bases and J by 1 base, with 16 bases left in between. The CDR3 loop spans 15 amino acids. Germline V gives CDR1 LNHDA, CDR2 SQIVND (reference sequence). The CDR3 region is CASRVGDTSSYEQYF. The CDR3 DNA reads TGTGCCAGTAGGGTGGGAGATACCTCTTCCTACGAGCAGTACTTC.

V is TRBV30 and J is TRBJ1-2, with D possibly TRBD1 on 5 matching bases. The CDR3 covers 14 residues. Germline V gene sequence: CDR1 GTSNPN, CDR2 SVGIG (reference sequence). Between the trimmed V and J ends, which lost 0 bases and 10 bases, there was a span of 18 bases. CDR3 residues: CAWSVRRGLSFYTF. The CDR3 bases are TGTGCCTGGAGTGTAAGAAGGGGTCTTAGCTTCTACACCTTC.

The CDR3 region has the DNA TGTGCCAGCAGTTTATTTAAGGGCAAAGGGAGCGAGCAGTACTTC. Its protein is CASSLFKGKGSEQYF. The chain has TRBV27 and TRBJ2-7, with D maybe TRBD2 (5 bases). Trimming stripped 1 base from V and 6 bases from J, with 16 bases between. This CDR3 comprises 15 residues. The germline V gene has CDR1 MNHEY and CDR2 SMNVEV (reference sequence).

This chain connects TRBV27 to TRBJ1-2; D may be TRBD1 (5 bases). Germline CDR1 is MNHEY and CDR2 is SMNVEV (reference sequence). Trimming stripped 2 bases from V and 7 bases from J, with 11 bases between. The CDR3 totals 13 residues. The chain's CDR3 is CASSLIQGAGYTF. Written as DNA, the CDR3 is TGTGCCAGCAGTTTAATTCAGGGCGCTGGCTACACCTTC.

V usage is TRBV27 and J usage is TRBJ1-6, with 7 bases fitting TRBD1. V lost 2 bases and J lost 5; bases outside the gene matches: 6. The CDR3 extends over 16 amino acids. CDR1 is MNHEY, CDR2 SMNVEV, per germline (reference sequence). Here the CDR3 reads CASSLRDRVNNSPLHF. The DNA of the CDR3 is TGTGCCAGCAGTTTACGAGACAGGGTTAATAATTCACCCCTCCACTTT.

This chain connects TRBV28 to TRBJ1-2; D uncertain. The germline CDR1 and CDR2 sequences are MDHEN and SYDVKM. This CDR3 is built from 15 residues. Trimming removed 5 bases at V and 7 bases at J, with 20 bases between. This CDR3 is CASSPPAGSSSGYTF. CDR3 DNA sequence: TGTGCCAGCAGTCCACCGGCGGGGTCGTCCTCTGGCTACACCTTC.

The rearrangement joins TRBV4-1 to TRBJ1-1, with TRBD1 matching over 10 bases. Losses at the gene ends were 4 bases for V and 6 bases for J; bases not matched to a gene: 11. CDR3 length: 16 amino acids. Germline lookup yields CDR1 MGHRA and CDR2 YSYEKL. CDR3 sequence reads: CASSPKPEGQGSEAFF. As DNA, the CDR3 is TGCGCCAGCAGCCCGAAGCCCGAGGGACAGGGGTCTGAAGCTTTCTTT.

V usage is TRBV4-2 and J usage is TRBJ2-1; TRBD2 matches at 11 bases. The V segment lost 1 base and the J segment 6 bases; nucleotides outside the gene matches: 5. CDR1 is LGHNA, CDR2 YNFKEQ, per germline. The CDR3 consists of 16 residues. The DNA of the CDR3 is TGTGCCAGCAGCCAAGCGCTAGCGGGAGGTACCAATGAGCAGTTCTTC. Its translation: CASSQALAGGTNEQFF.

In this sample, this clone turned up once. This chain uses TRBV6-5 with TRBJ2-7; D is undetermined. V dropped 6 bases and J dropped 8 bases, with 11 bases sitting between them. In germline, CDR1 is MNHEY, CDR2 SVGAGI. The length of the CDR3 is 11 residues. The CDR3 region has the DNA TGTGCCAGCAGCGCCCCGGTACAGCAGTACTTC. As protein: CASSAPVQQYF.

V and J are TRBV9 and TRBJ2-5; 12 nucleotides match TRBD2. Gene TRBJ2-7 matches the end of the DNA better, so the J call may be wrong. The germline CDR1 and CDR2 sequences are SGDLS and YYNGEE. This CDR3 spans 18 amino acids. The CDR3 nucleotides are TGTGCCAGCAGCGTAGGACTAGCGGGAGACTATTCCCTTGGCGAGCAGTACTTC. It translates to CASSVGLAGDYSLGEQYF.

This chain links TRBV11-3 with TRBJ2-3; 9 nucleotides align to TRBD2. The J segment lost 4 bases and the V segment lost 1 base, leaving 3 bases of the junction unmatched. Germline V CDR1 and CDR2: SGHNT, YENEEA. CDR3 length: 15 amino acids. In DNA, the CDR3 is TGTGCCAGCAGCTTAGGCGGGAGGGCATCAGATACGCAGTATTTT. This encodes CASSLGGRASDTQYF.

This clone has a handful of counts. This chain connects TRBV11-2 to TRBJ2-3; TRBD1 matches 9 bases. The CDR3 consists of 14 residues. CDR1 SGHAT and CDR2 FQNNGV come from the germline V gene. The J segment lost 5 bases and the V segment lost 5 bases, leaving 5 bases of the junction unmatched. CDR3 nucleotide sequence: TGTGCCAGCAGCATAGGACAGGGGCTAGATACGCAGTATTTT. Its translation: CASSIGQGLDTQYF.